This T cell receptor (beta chain) stems from a study of T cells after somatic rescue of genetic block. The CDR3 runs 16 residues. Between the trimmed V and J ends, which lost 4 bases and 3 bases, there was a span of 18 bases. Germline V lookup: CDR1 SEHNR, CDR2 FQNEAQ (reference sequence). Sequenced by immunoSEQ multiplex PCR; TCRdb stores in-frame clones only, minus some. The table lists 12,000 or so clones, about four fifths of them singletons. Sequencing input: peripheral blood mononuclear cells (PBMCs). This rearrangement joins TRBV7-9 to TRBJ1-2; D is undetermined. The clonotype was recovered from a boy younger than 18. Written as DNA, the CDR3 is TGTGCCAGCAGCTCCCCACAGAGCTTACCCTACTATGGCTACACCTTC. Translation: CASSSPQSLPYYGYTF.